This TCR beta chain was captured by sequencing in a study of spatial heterogeneity in lung cancer. Germline V CDR1 and CDR2: SGHAT, FQNNGV. The CDR3 covers 12 residues. V was cut by 0 bases and J by 5 bases, with 5 bases left in between. Time point described: blood at routine non-recurrence follow-up after resection. Concerning this clonotype itself: Because the library targeted alpha chains, this beta chain is an off-target read whose size means little.

MiXCR was run by TCRdb on the 5' RACE reads, yielding one entry per CDR3 protein. In the table there are 2,000 to 2,500 distinct CDR3 sequences, around 30% of which are singletons. The chain links TRBV11-2 to TRBJ2-7; D not certain. This TCR came from a male donor with early-stage non-small cell lung cancer. Material: PBMCs, obtained at follow-up. The CDR3 spells CASSLEAHEQYF. The CDR3 nucleotides read TGTGCCAGCAGCTTAGAGGCTCACGAGCAGTACTTC.